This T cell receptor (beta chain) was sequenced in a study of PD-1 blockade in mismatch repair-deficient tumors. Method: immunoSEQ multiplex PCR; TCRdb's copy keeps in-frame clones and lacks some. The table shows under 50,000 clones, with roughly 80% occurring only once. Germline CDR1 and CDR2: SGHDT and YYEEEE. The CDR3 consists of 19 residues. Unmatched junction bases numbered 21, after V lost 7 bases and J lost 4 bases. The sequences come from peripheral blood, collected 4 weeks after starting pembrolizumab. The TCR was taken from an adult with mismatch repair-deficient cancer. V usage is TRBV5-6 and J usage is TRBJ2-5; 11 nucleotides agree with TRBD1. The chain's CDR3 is CASASGGQGALAGAETQYF. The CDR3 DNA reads TGTGCCAGCGCCTCGGGAGGACAGGGGGCTTTAGCGGGAGCAGAGACCCAGTACTTC.